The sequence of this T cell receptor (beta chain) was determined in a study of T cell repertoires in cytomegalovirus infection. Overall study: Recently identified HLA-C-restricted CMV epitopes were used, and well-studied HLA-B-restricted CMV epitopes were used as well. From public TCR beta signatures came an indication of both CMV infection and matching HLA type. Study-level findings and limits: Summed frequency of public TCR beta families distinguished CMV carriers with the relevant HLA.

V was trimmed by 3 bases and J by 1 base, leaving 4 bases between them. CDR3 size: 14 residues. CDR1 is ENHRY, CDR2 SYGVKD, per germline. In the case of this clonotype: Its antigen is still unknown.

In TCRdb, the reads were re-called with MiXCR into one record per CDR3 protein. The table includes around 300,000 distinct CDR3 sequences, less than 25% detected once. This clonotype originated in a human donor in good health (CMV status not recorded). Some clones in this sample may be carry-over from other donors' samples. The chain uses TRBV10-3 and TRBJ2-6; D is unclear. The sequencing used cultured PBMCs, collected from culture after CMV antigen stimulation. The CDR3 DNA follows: TGTGCCATCAGTGACCCATCTGGGGCCAACGTCCTGACTTTC. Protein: CAISDPSGANVLTF.